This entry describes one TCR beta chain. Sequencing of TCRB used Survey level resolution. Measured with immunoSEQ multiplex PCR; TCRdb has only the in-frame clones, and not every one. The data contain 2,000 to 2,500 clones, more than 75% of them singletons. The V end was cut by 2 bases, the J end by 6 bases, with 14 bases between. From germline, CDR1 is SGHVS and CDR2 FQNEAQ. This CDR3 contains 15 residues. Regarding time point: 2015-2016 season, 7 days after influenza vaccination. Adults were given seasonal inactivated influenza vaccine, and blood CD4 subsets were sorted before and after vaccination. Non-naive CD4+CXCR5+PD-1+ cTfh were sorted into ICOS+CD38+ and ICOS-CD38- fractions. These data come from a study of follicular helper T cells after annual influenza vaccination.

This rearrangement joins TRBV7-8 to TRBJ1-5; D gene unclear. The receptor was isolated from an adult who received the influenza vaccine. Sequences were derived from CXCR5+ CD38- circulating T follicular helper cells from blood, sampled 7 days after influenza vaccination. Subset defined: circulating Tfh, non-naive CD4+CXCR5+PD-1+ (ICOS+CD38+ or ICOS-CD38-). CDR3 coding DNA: TGTGCCAGCAGCTTAAGTGTCGGGCCCGTTCAGCCCCAGCATTTT. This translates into CASSLSVGPVQPQHF.